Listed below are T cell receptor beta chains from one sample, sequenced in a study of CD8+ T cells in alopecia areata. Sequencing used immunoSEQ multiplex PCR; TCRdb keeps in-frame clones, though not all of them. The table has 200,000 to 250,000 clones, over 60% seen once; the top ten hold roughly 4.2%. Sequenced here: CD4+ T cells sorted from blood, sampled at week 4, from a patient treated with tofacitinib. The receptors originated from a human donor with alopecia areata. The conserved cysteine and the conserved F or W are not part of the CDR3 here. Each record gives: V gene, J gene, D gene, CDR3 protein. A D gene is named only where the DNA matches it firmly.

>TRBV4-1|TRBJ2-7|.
ASSQDSWTAYEQY
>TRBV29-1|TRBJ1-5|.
SVKLQEGGQPQH
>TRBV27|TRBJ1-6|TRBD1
ASSLGQARSSYNSPLH
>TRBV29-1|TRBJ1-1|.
SVEAGRVHTEAF
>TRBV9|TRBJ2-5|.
ASSAIGGAQETQY
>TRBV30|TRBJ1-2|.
AWSGQLNYGYT
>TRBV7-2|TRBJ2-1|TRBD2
ASSLPGTSFYNEQF
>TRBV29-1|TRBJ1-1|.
SSVEGNTEAF
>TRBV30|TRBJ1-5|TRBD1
AWNRGPNQPQH
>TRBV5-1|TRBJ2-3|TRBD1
ASSGGTGSGDTQY
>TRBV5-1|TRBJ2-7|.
ASSLEGTRIEEQY
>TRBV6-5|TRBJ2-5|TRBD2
ASSRLAGGLETQY
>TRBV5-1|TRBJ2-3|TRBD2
ASSQGTSSGTDTQY
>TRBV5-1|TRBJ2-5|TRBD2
ASSTGTSGTQETQY
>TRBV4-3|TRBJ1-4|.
ASSLQGTIYEKLF
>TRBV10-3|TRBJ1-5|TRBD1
AIRTGAGQPQH
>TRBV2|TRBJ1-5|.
ASSALVNQPQH
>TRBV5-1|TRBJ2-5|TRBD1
ASSLTGGGETQY
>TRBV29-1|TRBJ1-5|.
SVDTGGAGQPQH
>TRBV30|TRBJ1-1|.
AWSTAGLGFTEAF
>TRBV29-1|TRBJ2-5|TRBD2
SVDRGTNAMKTQY
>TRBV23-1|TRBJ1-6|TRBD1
ASSPLDREVPLH
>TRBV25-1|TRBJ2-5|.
ASSIGSETQY
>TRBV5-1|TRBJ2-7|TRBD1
ASRLTGARDEQY
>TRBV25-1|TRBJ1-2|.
ASSESRGPYGYT
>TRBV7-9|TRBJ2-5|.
ASSFLDSPQETQY
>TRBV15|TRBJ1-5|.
ATSPREGTPQH
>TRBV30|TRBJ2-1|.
AWSIPGTANNEQF
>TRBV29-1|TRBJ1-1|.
SVEGTVEAF
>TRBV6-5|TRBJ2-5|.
ASSTGETQY
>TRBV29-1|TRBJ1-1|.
SAEEMGKAF
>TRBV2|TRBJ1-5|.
ASSEQSGDQPQH
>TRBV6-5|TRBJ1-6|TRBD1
ASSYSGQGGSPLH
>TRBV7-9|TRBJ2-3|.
ASTEMGGTQY
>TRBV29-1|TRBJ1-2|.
SVDSQRYGYT
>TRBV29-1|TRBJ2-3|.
SAAALAADTQY